A single sample is the source of the 26 T cell receptor beta chains below, sequenced in a study of lymphopenia after photon versus proton radiotherapy. Profiled with immunoSEQ multiplex PCR; TCRdb holds only in-frame clones, not every one. The data contain 150,000 to 200,000 clones, around 85% of them singletons. Sequencing was performed on peripheral blood, taken from a patient treated with photon-based radiotherapy. All receptors derive from a man aged 50 to 60 with gastric cancer.

This sequence joins TRBV19 and TRBJ1-2; D may be TRBD1 (6 bases). CDR1 is LNHDA and CDR2 is SQIVND in the germline V gene (reference sequence). The CDR3 covers 15 residues. V was clipped by 10 bases and J by 4 bases, with 22 bases between them. CDR3 DNA: TGTGCCACCAAAAGGGGGGGCGAAAATGGCTATGGCTACACCTTC. Its translation: CATKRGGENGYGYTF. Full variable domain (remainder filled in from reference TRBV19 and TRBJ1-2): DGGITQSPKYLFRKEGQNVTLSCEQNLNHDAMYWYRQDPGQGLRLIYYSQIVNDFQKGDIAEGYSVSREKKESFPLTVTSAQKNPTAFYLCATKRGGENGYGYTFGSGTRLTVV.

The chain joins TRBV7-2 to TRBJ1-1; weak D call: TRBD1 (6 bases). Deletions cut 5 bases from V and 1 base from J, with 11 bases between. Looked up from germline, CDR1 is SGHTA and CDR2 is FQGNSA. The CDR3 is 14 residues long. CDR3 nucleotides: TGTGCCAGCAGCCCCTGGGGACAGAACACTGAAGCTTTCTTT. Encoded protein: CASSPWGQNTEAFF.

The V gene is TRBV6-6, the J gene TRBJ1-2, with 8 bases matching TRBD1. CDR1 MNHNY and CDR2 SVGAGI come from the germline V gene (reference sequence). This CDR3 has 15 amino acids. Unmatched junction bases numbered 2, after V lost 2 bases and J lost 0 bases. The CDR3, as DNA: TGTGCCAGCAGTTACGGACAGGGTCCTAACTATGGCTACACCTTC. Protein product: CASSYGQGPNYGYTF.

This chain connects TRBV7-2 to TRBJ1-1; 8 nucleotides agree with TRBD1. CDR3 length: 15 residues. V shed 5 bases and J 1 base; nucleotides not matched to a gene: 6. Germline CDR1 SGHTA, CDR2 FQGNSA. CDR3 sequence: CASSTQGAKNTEAFF. As DNA, the CDR3 is TGTGCCAGCAGCACCCAGGGGGCAAAGAACACTGAAGCTTTCTTT.

The V gene is TRBV2, the J gene TRBJ1-3; no firm D call. This CDR3 is 15 amino acids long. Trimming stripped 0 bases from V and 4 bases from J, with 10 bases between. From germline, CDR1 is SNHLY and CDR2 FYNNEI. DNA of the CDR3: TGTGCCAGCAGTGAAGCGCCGTTCTCCGGAAACACCATATATTTT. Encoded protein: CASSEAPFSGNTIYF.

V is TRBV29-1 and J is TRBJ2-5, with TRBD1 as a possible D gene (6 bases). V was shortened by 4 bases and J by 5 bases, with 11 bases between the two germline ends. This CDR3 contains 12 residues. Looked up from germline, CDR1 is SQVTM and CDR2 is ANQGSEA. The CDR3: CSVADSDETQYF. CDR3 DNA: TGCAGCGTTGCGGACAGCGATGAGACCCAGTACTTC.

The chain uses TRBV27 and TRBJ2-7, with 8 bases matching TRBD1. V lost 6 bases and J lost 0; bases outside the gene matches: 16. Germline V lookup: CDR1 MNHEY, CDR2 SMNVEV (reference sequence). This CDR3 has 18 amino acids. Here the CDR3 DNA reads TGTGCCAGCAGCTTAGCAAAAACTTACAGGGGGAACTCCTACGAGCAGTACTTC. This sequence encodes CASSLAKTYRGNSYEQYF.

V usage is TRBV5-1 and J usage is TRBJ2-5, with D possibly called TRBD1 or TRBD2 (5 bases each). CDR1 and CDR2 (germline): SGHRS, YFSETQ. Trimming pared 4 bases from V and 0 bases from J, leaving 13 bases between. The CDR3 has 15 residues. The CDR3 sequence: CASSPVRGDQETQYF. The CDR3, as DNA: TGCGCCAGCAGCCCGGTACGAGGGGACCAAGAGACCCAGTACTTC.

This CDR3 is CAWSLRQGHTEAFF. CDR3 DNA: TGTGCCTGGAGTCTTCGACAGGGGCACACTGAAGCTTTCTTT. V is TRBV30 and J is TRBJ1-1; 8 bases map to TRBD1. The CDR3 contains 14 residues. V shed 2 bases and J 3 bases; nucleotides not matched to a gene: 5. Germline V gene lookup returns CDR1 GTSNPN and CDR2 SVGIG (reference sequence). Full variable domain (outside the CDR3, taken from reference TRBV30 and TRBJ1-1): SQTIHQWPATLVQPVGSPLSLECTVEGTSNPNLYWYRQAAGRGLQLLFYSVGIGQISSEVPQNLSASRPQDRQFILSSKKLLLSDSGFYLCAWSLRQGHTEAFFGQGTRLTVV.

The CDR3 region has the DNA TGTGCCAGCTCACCTCAGGGGGGAGGCAATCAGCCCCAGCATTTT. Amino acid sequence: CASSPQGGGNQPQHF. This chain connects TRBV18 to TRBJ1-5; TRBD1 agrees at 7 bases. CDR3 length: 15 amino acids. Germline lookup yields CDR1 KGHSH and CDR2 LQKENI. J gave up 2 bases and V 3 bases, and 4 bases lay outside the gene matches.

The V and J genes are TRBV9 and TRBJ1-3, with D unresolved. The CDR3 contains 17 residues. Trimming cost V 0 bases and J 6 bases, with 19 bases left between them. Germline CDR1 is SGDLS and CDR2 is YYNGEE. CDR3 sequence (DNA): TGTGCCAGCAGCGTAGGGCTTCCGGGAGACTGGGAAAACACCATATATTTT. Its protein product is CASSVGLPGDWENTIYF.

This clone has more than one count but fewer than ten. The rearrangement uses TRBV28 and TRBJ1-1, with D unresolved. Trimming shortened V by 4 bases and J by 4 bases, and 13 bases separated the two germline ends. CDR1 is MDHEN, CDR2 SYDVKM, per germline. The CDR3 has 14 residues. The DNA for the CDR3 is TGTGCCAGCAGTTCATGGGCCGCCGCCACTGAAGCTTTCTTT. It is translated as CASSSWAAATEAFF. Full variable domain (outside the CDR3, taken from reference TRBV28 and TRBJ1-1): DVKVTQSSRYLVKRTGEKVFLECVQDMDHENMFWYRQDPGLGLRLIYFSYDVKMKEKGDIPEGYSVSREKKERFSLILESASTNQTSMYLCASSSWAAATEAFFGQGTRLTVV.

The CDR3 coding sequence is TGTGCCAGCTCACCACCTCTCGGGGGACAGGGAGGCTACGAGCAGTACTTC. Translation: CASSPPLGGQGGYEQYF. The chain links TRBV18 to TRBJ2-7; 9 bases are shared with TRBD1. The J segment lost 3 bases and the V segment lost 0 bases, leaving 9 bases of the junction unmatched. This CDR3 is 17 amino acids long. CDR1 KGHSH and CDR2 LQKENI come from the germline V gene.

The V call is TRBV13, the J call TRBJ2-1; 10 bases map to TRBD1. The CDR3 sequence is 14 residues long. Germline CDR1 reads PRHDT; CDR2 reads FYEKMQ (reference sequence). Trimming at V came to 4 bases and at J to 6 bases, leaving 3 bases not matched to a gene. The CDR3 protein is CASSSRQGANEQFF. The CDR3 DNA reads TGTGCCAGCAGCTCGCGACAGGGGGCCAATGAGCAGTTCTTC.

This clone was detected only a few times. The chain is built from TRBV30 and TRBJ1-1, with a possible D match to TRBD1 (5 bases). Trimming took off 5 bases at V and 1 base at J, with 23 bases between the two ends. The V gene's germline CDR1 is GTSNPN and CDR2 SVGIG (reference sequence). The CDR3 runs to 17 residues. CDR3 region: CAWSRVLNTGPNTEAFF. CDR3 nucleotide sequence: TGTGCCTGGTCCCGCGTGCTGAATACGGGGCCGAACACTGAAGCTTTCTTT.

This chain connects TRBV30 to TRBJ2-7, with a tentative D call TRBD2 (6 bases). CDR1 is GTSNPN, CDR2 SVGIG, per germline (reference sequence). V gave up 1 base and J gave up 6 bases, with 31 bases separating them. This CDR3 region has 19 residues. Here the CDR3 reads CAWSGTPAGKLSWGVEQYF. The CDR3 DNA sequence: TGTGCCTGGAGTGGAACCCCTGCCGGTAAACTTAGCTGGGGGGTCGAGCAGTACTTC.

The chain joins TRBV4-3 to TRBJ1-2; 11 bases are shared with TRBD1. Germline V gene data show CDR1 as LGHNA and CDR2 as YSLEER. The CDR3 loop spans 15 amino acids. J was trimmed by 4 bases and V by 3 bases; bases with no gene match: 4. The DNA of the CDR3 is TGCGCCAGCAGCCACCGGACAGGGGGCGGCTATGGCTACACCTTC. Protein: CASSHRTGGGYGYTF.

The chain couples TRBV6-5 to TRBJ1-3; TRBD1 matches 9 bases. The V gene end was trimmed by 6 bases and the J gene end by 3 bases; junction bases not matched to a gene: 6. CDR1 MNHEY and CDR2 SVGAGI come from the germline V gene. CDR3 length: 15 amino acids. CDR3 coding DNA: TGTGCCAGCAGATCGGACAGGGGTAGTGGAAACACCATATATTTT. Translating gives CASRSDRGSGNTIYF.

The CDR3, as DNA: TGTGCCAGCAGATCCGCCGGGACAGGGAGCCATGAGCAGTTCTTC. Amino acids: CASRSAGTGSHEQFF. V and J are TRBV6-5 and TRBJ2-1; TRBD1 matches at 9 bases. CDR3 size: 15 residues. V dropped 6 bases and J dropped 8; count of bases not matched to a gene: 11. Per germline, CDR1 MNHEY and CDR2 SVGAGI.

This clone was seen once. The rearrangement joins TRBV30 to TRBJ2-5, with 8 bases fitting TRBD2. The CDR3 spans 15 residues. V was clipped by 0 bases and J by 5 bases; unmatched bases: 8. Germline CDR1 GTSNPN, CDR2 SVGIG (reference sequence). Here the CDR3 DNA reads TGTGCCTGGAGTGTATTCACGGGAGGGCCCGAGACCCAGTACTTC. It encodes CAWSVFTGGPETQYF.

The rearrangement links TRBV10-3 to TRBJ2-3, with TRBD2 matching 12 bases. The junction had 8 bases not matched to a gene; V was cut back by 11 bases and J by 5 bases. The CDR3 length is 14 residues. The germline CDR1 and CDR2 sequences are ENHRY and SYGVKD. CDR3 DNA sequence: TGTGCCGTCACTCGGGGACTAGCGGGAGATACGCAGTATTTT. Protein product: CAVTRGLAGDTQYF.

This chain uses TRBV27 with TRBJ2-2; perhaps TRBD1 as D (6 bases). Looked up from germline, CDR1 is MNHEY and CDR2 is SMNVEV (reference sequence). Trimming took 5 bases from V and 2 from J, leaving 9 bases between them. The CDR3 is 14 residues long. CDR3 amino acids: CASSRDTNTGELFF. As DNA, the CDR3 is TGTGCCAGCAGTCGGGACACAAACACCGGGGAGCTGTTTTTT.

This sequence joins TRBV30 and TRBJ2-7, with D possibly TRBD2 on 6 matching bases. V was trimmed by 1 base and J by 0 bases, leaving 13 bases between them. The CDR3 contains 15 residues. Looked up from germline, CDR1 is GTSNPN and CDR2 is SVGIG (reference sequence). This CDR3 reads CAWSDHGSGSYEQYF. CDR3 nucleotide sequence: TGTGCCTGGAGTGATCACGGGAGTGGCTCCTACGAGCAGTACTTC.

The rearrangement joins TRBV11-2 to TRBJ1-5; D is undetermined. Germline V gene data show CDR1 as SGHAT and CDR2 as FQNNGV. With 5 bases removed from V and 5 bases from J, the gap between germline ends came to 16 bases. This CDR3 spans 15 amino acids. CDR3 bases: TGTGCCAGCAGCACCCTGAGCGGGCGAGATCAGCCCCAGCATTTT. Protein sequence: CASSTLSGRDQPQHF.

The chain carries TRBV11-2 and TRBJ2-7; D uncertain. V was cut by 5 bases and J by 2 bases, with 16 bases left in between. The CDR3 is made up of 15 amino acids. From germline, CDR1 is SGHAT and CDR2 FQNNGV. The CDR3 here is CASSPVPGRTYEQYF. CDR3 nucleotide sequence: TGTGCCAGCAGCCCCGTTCCCGGACGTACCTACGAGCAGTACTTC.

The J gene is TRBJ1-4, the V gene TRBV29-1, with D unresolved. The CDR3 is made up of 14 amino acids. Germline V lookup: CDR1 SQVTM, CDR2 ANQGSEA. V lost 0 bases and J 7 bases, leaving 12 bases between the germline ends. CDR3 residues: CSVEESYGTEKLFF. The CDR3 region has the DNA TGCAGCGTTGAAGAGTCTTACGGTACTGAAAAACTGTTTTTT.